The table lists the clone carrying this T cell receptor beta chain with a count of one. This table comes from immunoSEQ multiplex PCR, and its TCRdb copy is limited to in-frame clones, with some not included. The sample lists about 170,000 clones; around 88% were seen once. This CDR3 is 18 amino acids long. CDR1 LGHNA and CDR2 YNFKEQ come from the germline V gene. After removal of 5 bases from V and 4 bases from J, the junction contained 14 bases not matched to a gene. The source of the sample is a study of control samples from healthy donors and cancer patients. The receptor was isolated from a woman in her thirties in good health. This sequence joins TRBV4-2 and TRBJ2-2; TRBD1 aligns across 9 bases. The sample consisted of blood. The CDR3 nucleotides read TGTGCCAGCAGCTCAGCGACGTCGGGACAGGGCCTCACCGGGGAGCTGTTTTTT. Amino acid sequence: CASSSATSGQGLTGELFF.